Shown below are 31 T cell receptor beta chains from a single sample sequenced in a study of blood T cells in healthy people across ages. PCR was performed a second time for roughly 7 to 11 cycles using a sample-barcoded 5' primer and a J-beta primer mix. In TCRdb, the 5' RACE reads were re-called with MiXCR into one record per CDR3 protein. The sample carries 1.5 million to 2 million distinct CDR3 sequences, 34% recorded once. Material: blood. These receptors all stem from a woman aged 25 to 39 in good health.

The chain uses TRBV3-1 and TRBJ2-1; D is unclear. The J call is uncertain, as TRBJ2-7 better fits the DNA end. Germline V lookup: CDR1 LGHDT, CDR2 YNNKEL (reference sequence). The CDR3 loop spans 14 amino acids. CDR3 bases: TGTGCCAGCAGCCAAGAGGTGGCCCATAACGAGCAGTACTTC. This codes for CASSQEVAHNEQYF.

This clonotype was seen more than once but under ten times. The V call is TRBV20-1, the J call TRBJ1-1; TRBD1 is a possible D gene (5 bases). Trimming took off 5 bases at V and 5 bases at J, with 6 bases between the two ends. In germline, CDR1 is DFQATT, CDR2 SNEGSKA (reference sequence). CDR3 length: 10 amino acids. CDR3 sequence: CSAGTTEAFF. CDR3 DNA sequence: TGCAGTGCTGGGACGACTGAAGCTTTCTTT.

The gene calls are TRBV20-1 and TRBJ1-5; D not certain. CDR1 is DFQATT, CDR2 SNEGSKA, per germline (reference sequence). The CDR3 totals 14 residues. Trimming left V 3 bases short and J 7 bases short, with 16 bases between. This CDR3 is CSARYGLSNQPQHF. The CDR3 nucleotides are TGCAGTGCTAGGTACGGGTTAAGTAACCAGCCCCAGCATTTT.

This clonotype was observed a few times. The gene calls are TRBV9 and TRBJ1-2; tentative D call: TRBD1 (5 bases). Trimming removed 4 bases from V and 0 bases from J, with 19 bases in between. The CDR3 is 17 amino acids. CDR1 is SGDLS, CDR2 YYNGEE, per germline. The CDR3 sequence: CASSPSGGTAANYGYTF. The CDR3 nucleotides read TGTGCCAGCAGCCCGAGTGGCGGGACTGCAGCTAACTATGGCTACACCTTC.

This sequence joins TRBV3-1 and TRBJ1-4; no firm D call. V shed 3 bases and J shed 4 bases, with 12 bases lying between them. The CDR3 sequence is 15 residues long. CDR1 is LGHDT, CDR2 YNNKEL, per germline (reference sequence). The CDR3 here is CASSHISGNNEKLFF. In DNA, the CDR3 is TGTGCCAGCAGCCATATATCCGGGAATAATGAAAAACTGTTTTTT. Drawing the rest from reference TRBV3-1 and TRBJ1-4, the complete variable domain is DTAVSQTPKYLVTQMGNDKSIKCEQNLGHDTMYWYKQDSKKFLKIMFSYNNKELIINETVPNRFSPKSPDKAHLNLHINSLELGDSAVYFCASSHISGNNEKLFFGSGTQLSVL.

This clonotype was observed a handful of times. The chain carries TRBV3-1 and TRBJ2-7, with D maybe TRBD2 (6 bases). The length of the CDR3 is 16 residues. V lost 4 bases, J lost 0 bases, and 16 bases lay in between. The V gene's germline CDR1 is LGHDT and CDR2 YNNKEL (reference sequence). The CDR3 region is CASSRKVGGFSYEQYF. The CDR3 nucleotides read TGTGCCAGCAGCCGGAAGGTGGGGGGTTTCTCCTACGAGCAGTACTTC.

The rearrangement joins TRBV27 to TRBJ2-5; D is unclear. TRBJ2-7 matches the DNA end more closely, so the J call is doubtful. Looked up from germline, CDR1 is MNHEY and CDR2 is SMNVEV (reference sequence). There are 13 residues in the CDR3. The CDR3 bases are TGTGCCAGCAGTCCTCGGGTGGGCTGCGAGCAGTACTTC. Protein product: CASSPRVGCEQYF.

The table lists this clonotype with many counts. The J gene is TRBJ2-5, the V gene TRBV6-6; 8 bases match TRBD1. The CDR3 consists of 13 residues. The ends lost 6 bases at V and 2 bases at J; junction bases unmatched: 2. CDR1 and CDR2 from the germline V gene are MNHNY and SVGAGI (reference sequence). The CDR3 DNA is TGTGCCAGCAGACGGACAGGGCAAGAGACCCAGTACTTC. Translation gives CASRRTGQETQYF.

There are a few counts of this clonotype. The chain combines TRBV3-1 with TRBJ2-5; TRBD2 might be the D (6 bases). CDR3 length equals 15 residues. V gave up 3 bases and J gave up 5 bases, with 16 bases separating them. Germline assignment: CDR1 LGHDT and CDR2 YNNKEL (reference sequence). The DNA of the CDR3 is TGTGCCAGCAGCCATGTACTAGTTGGGGGGGAGACCCAGTACTTC. Encoded protein: CASSHVLVGGETQYF.

This clonotype was detected ten times or more. The chain is built from TRBV29-1 and TRBJ2-1; 11 bases line up with TRBD1. The CDR3 totals 18 residues. From germline, CDR1 is SQVTM and CDR2 ANQGSEA. V shed 5 bases, J shed 8 bases, and the junction held 20 bases outside the gene matches. The CDR3 region has the DNA TGCAGCGTTCAGGCGGGACAGGGGGGACTAGTAAGAGGATATGAGCAGTTCTTC. It specifies CSVQAGQGGLVRGYEQFF.

The chain couples TRBV5-1 to TRBJ2-5; D remains ambiguous. V was pared by 4 bases and J by 3 bases, with 10 bases between. CDR3 length: 13 residues. Germline CDR1 and CDR2: SGHRS and YFSETQ. The CDR3 sequence: CASSGQVEETQYF. The CDR3 bases are TGCGCCAGCAGCGGGCAGGTCGAAGAGACCCAGTACTTC.

V and J are TRBV12-3 or TRBV12-4 and TRBJ2-4; 7 bases match TRBD2. V lost 2 bases to trimming and J lost 6 bases; unmatched junction nucleotides: 13. This CDR3 has 17 amino acids. In DNA form, the CDR3 reads TGTGCCAGCAGTTTAATTGGCGGGAGAGGGGACGGAAACATTCAGTACTTC. As protein: CASSLIGGRGDGNIQYF.

As to this clonotype: This may be a read error: a much more frequent sequence differs by one nucleotide. The chain carries TRBV7-6 and TRBJ1-4, with D unclear. CDR1 is SGHVS, CDR2 FNYEAQ, per germline. There are 14 residues in the CDR3. In DNA, the CDR3 is TGTGCCAGCAGCTCGGGAGCAACTAATGAAAAACGGTTTTTT. Translation gives CASSSGATNEKRFF. Combining the CDR3 with reference TRBV7-6 and TRBJ1-4 gives the whole variable domain GAGVSQSPRYKVTKRGQDVALRCDPISGHVSLYWYRQALGQGPEFLTYFNYEAQQDKSGLPNDRFSAERPEGSISTLTIQRTEQRDSAMYRCASSSGATNEKRFFGSGTQLSVL.

This clonotype was found many times. V is TRBV9 and J is TRBJ1-2, with D unclear. Trimming took 3 bases from V and 3 from J, leaving 3 bases between them. CDR3 length equals 11 residues. Germline CDR1 is SGDLS and CDR2 is YYNGEE. CDR3 protein: CASSAHYGYTF. The CDR3 DNA sequence: TGTGCCAGCAGCGCGCACTATGGCTACACCTTC.

This clonotype appeared once. The rearrangement links TRBV28 to TRBJ2-6, with 8 bases identical to TRBD1. This CDR3 region has 17 residues. The trim removed 3 bases at V and 3 bases at J, leaving 7 bases unmatched. The germline V gene has CDR1 MDHEN and CDR2 SYDVKM. CDR3 nucleotide sequence: TGTGCCAGCAGTTTCTCCGACAGGGGAGGTGGGGCCAACGTCCTGACTTTC. Translating gives CASSFSDRGGGANVLTF.

The CDR3 loop reads CASSLFRGGGTEAFF. The CDR3 nucleotides are TGTGCCAGCAGCCTGTTCAGGGGAGGGGGCACTGAAGCTTTCTTT. V gene TRBV7-9 combines with J gene TRBJ1-1, with TRBD1 as a possible D gene (6 bases). Per germline, CDR1 SEHNR and CDR2 FQNEAQ (reference sequence). The CDR3 has 15 residues. V lost 5 bases to trimming and J lost 4 bases, with 17 bases between them.

This clonotype was observed a handful of times. The gene calls are TRBV27 and TRBJ2-1; 8 bases map to TRBD2. Germline V gene data show CDR1 as MNHEY and CDR2 as SMNVEV (reference sequence). V was clipped by 5 bases and J by 3 bases; unmatched bases: 9. CDR3 size: 16 residues. CDR3 sequence (DNA): TGTGCCAGCAGTGGGGAGGGACTAGGGAACTACAATGAGCAGTTCTTC. This translates into CASSGEGLGNYNEQFF.

J is TRBJ2-5 and V is TRBV5-6; possibly TRBD1 for D (6 bases). The J call may be mistaken, given a closer DNA end match to TRBJ2-7. This CDR3 comprises 14 residues. Germline assignment: CDR1 SGHDT and CDR2 YYEEEE. This CDR3 reads CASSPRTAGYEQYF. CDR3 in DNA: TGTGCCAGCAGCCCTAGGACAGCCGGATACGAGCAGTACTTC.

The chain has TRBV6-1 and TRBJ2-1; a possible D gene is TRBD2 (6 bases). V was shortened by 2 bases and J by 0 bases, with 11 bases between the two germline ends. CDR3 length: 16 amino acids. Per the germline V gene, CDR1 is MNHNS and CDR2 is SASEGT. The CDR3 spells CASSEWRGSSYNEQFF. The CDR3 nucleotides read TGTGCCAGCAGTGAATGGAGGGGAAGCTCCTACAATGAGCAGTTCTTC.

This chain connects TRBV27 to TRBJ2-5; D tentatively reads TRBD1 or TRBD2 (5 bases each). CDR3 size: 12 residues. V lost 8 bases to trimming and J lost 3 bases, with 10 bases between them. Germline CDR1 is MNHEY and CDR2 is SMNVEV (reference sequence). The CDR3 nucleotides are TGTGCCAGCGGGGGACCGGAAGAGACCCAGTACTTC. Its protein is CASGGPEETQYF.

Remarks on this clonotype: One base away lies a much larger clone, so this may be a sequencing read error. The rearrangement links TRBV7-6 to TRBJ2-2, with 10 nucleotides matching TRBD2. The V gene's germline CDR1 is SGHVS and CDR2 FNYEAQ. This CDR3 comprises 16 residues. Here the CDR3 reads CASSLVTSGITGEPFF. CDR3 nucleotide sequence: TGTGCCAGCAGCTTAGTTACTAGCGGGATAACCGGGGAGCCGTTTTTT.

The rearrangement uses TRBV5-1 and TRBJ2-3; a possible D gene is TRBD1 (5 bases). Germline V CDR1 and CDR2: SGHRS, YFSETQ. The CDR3 contains 16 residues. The germline V and J ends were trimmed by 0 bases and 2 bases, with 13 bases remaining between them. CDR3: CASSLAIAGSTDTQYF. CDR3 DNA sequence: TGCGCCAGCAGCTTGGCCATCGCAGGGTCCACAGATACGCAGTATTTT.

The J gene is TRBJ2-7, the V gene TRBV27; 9 bases are a match to TRBD2. Germline V gene sequence: CDR1 MNHEY, CDR2 SMNVEV (reference sequence). The CDR3 totals 17 residues. The junction had 12 bases not matched to a gene; V was cut back by 6 bases and J by 0 bases. For the CDR3, the DNA is TGTGCCAGCAGGGGGGCTAGCGGGACCCTCTACTCCTACGAGCAGTACTTC. This codes for CASRGASGTLYSYEQYF.

This clonotype appeared a few times. The chain links TRBV29-1 to TRBJ1-1; TRBD1 is a possible D gene (5 bases). Per germline, CDR1 SQVTM and CDR2 ANQGSEA. The CDR3 length is 13 residues. Trimming removed 5 bases from V and 0 bases from J, with 10 bases in between. For the CDR3, the DNA is TGCAGCGTTTACGACAGTTTGAACACTGAAGCTTTCTTT. Translated, it gives CSVYDSLNTEAFF. Together with reference TRBV29-1 and TRBJ1-1, the CDR3 gives the full variable domain: SAVISQKPSRDICQRGTSLTIQCQVDSQVTMMFWYRQQPGQSLTLIATANQGSEATYESGFVIDKFPISRPNLTFSTLTVSNMSPEDSSIYLCSVYDSLNTEAFFGQGTRLTVV.

About this clonotype: Its ends do not fully match the called genes, so a read error is possible. The chain uses TRBV27 and TRBJ2-7; TRBD2 matches 8 bases. CDR1 and CDR2 (germline): MNHEY, SMNVEV (reference sequence). The CDR3 has 14 amino acids. DNA for the CDR3: TGTGCCAACAGTTCCCCCGGGGGGGCCTACGAGCAGTACTTC. It yields the protein CANSSPGGAYEQYF.

The rearrangement joins TRBV6-5 to TRBJ2-7; the D gene is possibly TRBD1 (5 bases). V was clipped by 0 bases and J by 3 bases, with 12 bases between them. Germline CDR1 reads MNHEY; CDR2 reads SVGAGI. This CDR3 has 15 amino acids. The CDR3 is CASSYSKGADYEQYF. The CDR3 nucleotides are TGTGCCAGCAGTTACTCGAAAGGGGCTGACTACGAGCAGTACTTC.

The V and J genes are TRBV14 and TRBJ2-5; D perhaps matches TRBD2 (5 bases). Germline V gene sequence: CDR1 SGHDN, CDR2 FVKESK. This CDR3 spans 15 amino acids. The V end was cut by 0 bases, the J end by 4 bases, with 12 bases between. CDR3 region: CASSQDVARGETQYF. The CDR3 nucleotides read TGTGCCAGCAGCCAAGATGTAGCACGGGGAGAGACCCAGTACTTC.

The rearrangement joins TRBV7-4 to TRBJ2-2; 12 bases are a match to TRBD2. The CDR3 contains 19 residues. Trimming cost V 5 bases and J 3 bases; bases outside gene matches: 13. The germline gives CDR1 SGHVT, CDR2 SQSDAQ. CDR3 nucleotides: TGTGCCAGCAGCCTTACCCCCTTACGACTAGCGGGGGACACCGGGGAGCTGTTTTTT. It codes for CASSLTPLRLAGDTGELFF. Looking up the rest from reference TRBV7-4 and TRBJ2-2 gives the full variable domain: GAGVSQSPRYKVAKRGRDVALRCDSISGHVTLYWYRQTLGQGSEVLTYSQSDAQRDKSGRPSGRFSAERPERSVSTLKIQRTEQGDSAVYLCASSLTPLRLAGDTGELFFGEGSRLTVL.

This clonotype was recorded a few times. V is TRBV9 and J is TRBJ1-2; 8 bases are shared with TRBD1. After removal of 3 bases from V and 4 bases from J, the junction contained 8 bases not matched to a gene. CDR1 and CDR2 (germline): SGDLS, YYNGEE. The CDR3 sequence is 15 residues long. The CDR3 is CASSGQGAPAYGYTF. The CDR3 nucleotides read TGTGCCAGCAGCGGCCAGGGGGCCCCAGCCTATGGCTACACCTTC.

To note about this clonotype: A read error may produce the germline difference seen at one junction end. The V call is TRBV9, the J call TRBJ2-5, with TRBD2 matching 13 bases. The CDR3 spans 17 residues. Germline values: CDR1 SGDLS, CDR2 YYNGEE. The CDR3: CAGSPRLAGGPQETQYF. DNA of the CDR3: TGTGCCGGCAGCCCTAGACTAGCGGGAGGTCCTCAAGAGACCCAGTACTTC.

In regard to this clonotype: Relative to the germline gene, one junction end is altered; a read error may explain this. The chain joins TRBV10-2 to TRBJ2-1; D perhaps matches TRBD2 (5 bases). Germline values: CDR1 WSHSY, CDR2 SAAADI. The CDR3 runs to 12 residues. CDR3 coding DNA: TGCGTCAGCAGTGAACTAGTCAATGAGCAGTTCTTC. The encoded protein is CVSSELVNEQFF.